The rows below give T cell receptor beta chains drawn from one sample of a study of graft-versus-host responses after intestinal transplantation. Using immunoSEQ multiplex PCR, the repertoire was profiled, and TCRdb retains in-frame clones only, with some absent. The repertoire consists of about 27,000 clones, with around 82% occurring once and the leading ten covering roughly 0.99%. Their specific antigens are unknown. Specimen: unstimulated CD8+ T cells sorted from spleen or lymph node cells, collected before transplant. The receptors shown here come from a human donor who was the organ donor for an intestinal transplant. Each CDR3 is given with its conserved first and last residue. D genes are given only for firm matches. Size is stated for part of the rows, as once, few or many counts, or as a class when the clone is expanded.

size	V	D	J	CDR3	DNA
-	TRBV5-6	-	TRBJ2-3	CASSLARVSTDTQYF	TGTGCCAGCAGCTTGGCCAGGGTGAGCACAGATACGCAGTATTTT
-	TRBV25-1	TRBD1	TRBJ2-7	CASSQGAYEQYF	TGTGCCAGCAGTCAGGGGGCCTACGAGCAGTACTTC
-	TRBV9	TRBD2	TRBJ2-1	CASSVLSGGAYNEQFF	TGTGCCAGCAGCGTACTTAGCGGGGGGGCATACAATGAGCAGTTCTTC
-	TRBV4-3	-	TRBJ2-1	CASSFALSSYNEQFF	TGCGCCAGCAGTTTCGCCTTGAGCTCCTACAATGAGCAGTTCTTC
-	TRBV9	TRBD1	TRBJ2-7	CASSVDRGAYEQYF	TGTGCCAGCAGCGTAGACAGGGGGGCCTACGAGCAGTACTTC
-	TRBV19	-	TRBJ1-5	CASSIGRGNQPQHF	TGTGCCAGTAGTATCGGGCGGGGCAATCAGCCCCAGCATTTT
once	TRBV5-6	-	TRBJ1-1	CASSLEAGLNTEAFF	TGTGCCAGCAGCTTGGAAGCAGGGCTTAACACTGAAGCTTTCTTT
-	TRBV7-9	-	TRBJ2-7	CASSPLEGNLVYEQYF	TGTGCCAGCAGCCCCCTTGAAGGGAATCTCGTCTACGAGCAGTACTTC
-	TRBV6-5	-	TRBJ2-1	CASTWGSCNEQFF	TGTGCCAGCACGTGGGGTTCCTGCAATGAGCAGTTCTTC
-	TRBV4-1	TRBD2	TRBJ2-7	CASSQDVSGSEQYF	TGCGCCAGCAGCCAAGATGTTAGCGGGAGCGAGCAGTACTTC
-	TRBV4-1	TRBD1	TRBJ1-2	CASSQVAGTGERLGGYTF	TGCGCCAGCAGCCAAGTAGCCGGGACAGGGGAAAGGCTCGGAGGCTACACCTTC
-	TRBV30	-	TRBJ1-2	CAWSLSGTSLYGYTF	TGTGCCTGGAGTCTCTCAGGGACCAGTCTCTATGGCTACACCTTC
few	TRBV6-5	TRBD1	TRBJ2-1	CASSYAAGGSEQFF	TGTGCCAGCAGTTACGCCGCAGGGGGTTCTGAGCAGTTCTTC
-	TRBV30	-	TRBJ1-1	CAWSPNGDAEAFF	TGTGCCTGGAGTCCCAACGGTGATGCTGAAGCTTTCTTT
-	TRBV10-3	-	TRBJ1-6	CAISESSVIYNSPLHF	TGTGCCATCAGTGAGTCTTCGGTAATCTATAATTCACCCCTCCACTTT
-	TRBV25-1	-	TRBJ2-1	CASSEDSSYNEQFF	TGTGCCAGCAGTGAGGACAGCTCCTACAATGAGCAGTTCTTC
-	TRBV11-3	-	TRBJ2-1	CASSSRAHNEQFF	TGTGCCAGCAGCTCCAGGGCTCACAATGAGCAGTTCTTC
-	TRBV30	-	TRBJ1-1	CAWSSTARNTEAFF	TGTGCCTGGAGTTCCACCGCACGGAACACTGAAGCTTTCTTT
-	TRBV27	TRBD2	TRBJ2-2	CASSLRWTSSNTGELFF	TGTGCCAGCAGTTTACGTTGGACTAGCTCGAACACCGGGGAGCTGTTTTTT
-	TRBV10-1	-	TRBJ1-1	CASSWSMNTEAFF	TGCGCCAGCAGTTGGAGCATGAACACTGAAGCTTTCTTT
-	TRBV16	-	TRBJ1-4	CASSHTTNEKLFF	TGTGCCAGCAGCCACACAACTAATGAAAAACTGTTTTTT
few	TRBV2	-	TRBJ2-7	CASTEGDKSYEQYF	TGTGCCAGCACCGAAGGGGACAAGTCCTACGAGCAGTACTTC
-	TRBV27	-	TRBJ2-7	CASSLYLSYEQYF	TGTGCCAGCAGTTTATATTTGTCCTACGAGCAGTACTTC
once	TRBV11-3	TRBD1	TRBJ2-7	CASSRGQGPYEQYF	TGTGCCAGCAGCCGGGGACAGGGACCCTACGAGCAGTACTTC
-	TRBV5-1	-	TRBJ1-2	CASSLTHDRDGYTF	TGCGCCAGCAGCTTGACGCACGATCGGGATGGCTACACCTTC
-	TRBV13	-	TRBJ1-3	CASSSDSLSGNTIYF	TGTGCCAGCAGCTCAGACAGCCTCTCTGGAAACACCATATATTTT
few	TRBV11-2	TRBD2	TRBJ2-2	CASSSQAGGPGELFF	TGTGCCAGCAGCTCACAAGCGGGGGGGCCCGGGGAGCTGTTTTTT
-	TRBV30	-	TRBJ2-1	CAWSITFSREQFF	TGTGCCTGGAGTATTACGTTCAGCCGGGAGCAGTTCTTC
-	TRBV9	-	TRBJ2-7	CASSVEGDSYEQYF	TGTGCCAGCAGCGTAGAGGGGGATTCCTACGAGCAGTACTTC
-	TRBV9	-	TRBJ1-2	CASSVERRGYGYTF	TGTGCCAGCAGCGTAGAACGGAGGGGCTATGGCTACACCTTC